This is a list of T cell receptor beta chains from one sample in a study of blood T cell repertoires in COVID-19. Libraries were prepared by immunoSEQ multiplex PCR; TCRdb keeps only in-frame clonotypes and omits some of them. Seen here are fewer than 350,000 clones, roughly 86% observed once, and the top ten hold about 8.8%. The sequencing input was peripheral blood. The receptors originated from a man aged 35 to 55 with active or convalescent COVID-19. The CDR3 runs from the conserved cysteine through the conserved F or W. Fields, in order: J gene, clone size, D gene, V gene, CDR3 DNA, CDR3 protein. D genes are given only for firm matches. The size of a clone is reported for some rows only, either as once, few or many, or as a class for expanded clones.

j_gene: TRBJ1-1
abundance: -
d_gene: TRBD1
v_gene: TRBV7-8
CDR3nt: TGTGCCAGCAGCATAATACAGGGGAAGGGGGGAAACACTGAAGCTTTCTTT
CDR3aa: CASSIIQGKGGNTEAFF

j_gene: TRBJ2-5
abundance: -
d_gene: TRBD2
v_gene: TRBV2
CDR3nt: TGTGCCAGCTCGGGAGGAGGGGAGACCCAGTACTTC
CDR3aa: CASSGGGETQYF

j_gene: TRBJ1-1
abundance: -
d_gene: TRBD1
v_gene: TRBV19
CDR3nt: TGTGCCAGTAGTGACAGGGGAACGGTCACTGAAGCTTTCTTT
CDR3aa: CASSDRGTVTEAFF

j_gene: TRBJ2-7
abundance: -
d_gene: -
v_gene: TRBV11-2
CDR3nt: TGTGCCAGCAGCTTAGGGCCTGAGGAGTTGTACGAGCAGTACTTC
CDR3aa: CASSLGPEELYEQYF

j_gene: TRBJ2-3
abundance: -
d_gene: TRBD1
v_gene: TRBV2
CDR3nt: TGTGCCAGCAGCGACTCAGGGGGAGCTACGCAGTATTTT
CDR3aa: CASSDSGGATQYF

j_gene: TRBJ1-2
abundance: -
d_gene: TRBD1
v_gene: TRBV4-2
CDR3nt: TGTGCCAGCAGCCAGGAACCGGGACAGGGAAACTATGGCTACACCTTC
CDR3aa: CASSQEPGQGNYGYTF

j_gene: TRBJ2-5
abundance: -
d_gene: -
v_gene: TRBV4-1
CDR3nt: TGCGCCAGCAGCCAAGGCGCCGAACAAGAGACCCAGTACTTC
CDR3aa: CASSQGAEQETQYF

j_gene: TRBJ1-2
abundance: few
d_gene: TRBD1
v_gene: TRBV5-4
CDR3nt: TGTGCCAGCAGCTCCAGGGGGACAGAGAACGGCTACACCTTC
CDR3aa: CASSSRGTENGYTF

j_gene: TRBJ2-1
abundance: -
d_gene: TRBD2
v_gene: TRBV9
CDR3nt: TGTGCCAGCAGCGCCTCACTAGCGGCCTCCTACAATGAGCAGTTCTTC
CDR3aa: CASSASLAASYNEQFF

j_gene: TRBJ1-1
abundance: -
d_gene: -
v_gene: TRBV18
CDR3nt: TGTGCCAGCTCACCGACAGACGGGACTGAAGCTTTCTTT
CDR3aa: CASSPTDGTEAFF

j_gene: TRBJ2-1
abundance: -
d_gene: TRBD1
v_gene: TRBV12-3/TRBV12-4
CDR3nt: TGTGCCAGCGGCCGGGACAGGTTTAATGAGCAGTTCTTC
CDR3aa: CASGRDRFNEQFF

j_gene: TRBJ2-3
abundance: -
d_gene: TRBD2
v_gene: TRBV3-1/TRBV3-2
CDR3nt: TGTGCCAGCAGCCAAGGACTAGCCGCCACAGATACGCAGTATTTT
CDR3aa: CASSQGLAATDTQYF

j_gene: TRBJ2-2
abundance: once
d_gene: TRBD1
v_gene: TRBV29-1
CDR3nt: TGCAGCGTTGAAGAACAGGGGAACGGGGAGCTGTTTTTT
CDR3aa: CSVEEQGNGELFF

j_gene: TRBJ2-3
abundance: -
d_gene: -
v_gene: TRBV9
CDR3nt: TGTGCCAGCAGCACTAGCCCCTCGAACGTATACACAGATACGCAGTATTTT
CDR3aa: CASSTSPSNVYTDTQYF

j_gene: TRBJ1-5
abundance: -
d_gene: -
v_gene: TRBV2
CDR3nt: TGTGCCAGCAGAGAAAGAACAGGGTTGAGCAATCAGCCCCAGCATTTT
CDR3aa: CASRERTGLSNQPQHF

j_gene: TRBJ1-2
abundance: -
d_gene: -
v_gene: TRBV2
CDR3nt: TGTGCCAGCGGGTCGGACAGCGTCCCCCTTAACTATGGCTACACCTTC
CDR3aa: CASGSDSVPLNYGYTF

j_gene: TRBJ2-5
abundance: -
d_gene: -
v_gene: TRBV30
CDR3nt: TGTGCCTGGAGTGTAGGCGGGAAGACCCAGTACTTC
CDR3aa: CAWSVGGKTQYF

j_gene: TRBJ1-5
abundance: -
d_gene: -
v_gene: TRBV5-1
CDR3nt: TGCGCCAGCAGCTTAAGCCCGCTCGAGCCCCAGCATTTT
CDR3aa: CASSLSPLEPQHF

j_gene: TRBJ2-2
abundance: -
d_gene: -
v_gene: TRBV6-5
CDR3nt: TGTGCCAGCAGTTACAGGACTGTAACCACCGGGGAGCTGTTTTTT
CDR3aa: CASSYRTVTTGELFF

j_gene: TRBJ2-5
abundance: -
d_gene: TRBD2
v_gene: TRBV24-1
CDR3nt: TGTGCCTTCGACGGGGGGGTCCAAGAGACCCAGTACTTC
CDR3aa: CAFDGGVQETQYF

j_gene: TRBJ2-3
abundance: -
d_gene: TRBD2
v_gene: TRBV7-2
CDR3nt: TGTGCCAGCACCTCCCCGGGCGGGGGACCCACAGATACGCAGTATTTT
CDR3aa: CASTSPGGGPTDTQYF

j_gene: TRBJ2-3
abundance: -
d_gene: TRBD1
v_gene: TRBV24-1
CDR3nt: TGTGCCACCAGTGACCCCGGACAGGGCGCAGATACGCAGTATTTT
CDR3aa: CATSDPGQGADTQYF

j_gene: TRBJ2-7
abundance: few
d_gene: TRBD1
v_gene: TRBV28
CDR3nt: TGTGCCAGCAGTTCTCTACGGACAGGAAGGTACGAGCAGTACTTC
CDR3aa: CASSSLRTGRYEQYF

j_gene: TRBJ1-1
abundance: -
d_gene: -
v_gene: TRBV7-9
CDR3nt: TGTGCCAGCAGCTTAACAGAGTCCGGGACACTGACTGAAGCTTTCTTT
CDR3aa: CASSLTESGTLTEAFF

j_gene: TRBJ2-1
abundance: -
d_gene: TRBD2
v_gene: TRBV6-6
CDR3nt: TGTGCCACCCTGGCAGTCCTAGCGGGTAATGAGCAGTTCTTC
CDR3aa: CATLAVLAGNEQFF

j_gene: TRBJ2-2
abundance: -
d_gene: -
v_gene: TRBV30
CDR3nt: TGTGCCTGCCCGCGGGCTAGGGCGAACACCGGGGAGCTGTTTTTT
CDR3aa: CACPRARANTGELFF

j_gene: TRBJ2-7
abundance: -
d_gene: TRBD1
v_gene: TRBV29-1
CDR3nt: TGCAGCGCTGCAACCGGGACAGGGGGATACGAGCAGTACTTC
CDR3aa: CSAATGTGGYEQYF

j_gene: TRBJ1-1
abundance: -
d_gene: TRBD1
v_gene: TRBV18
CDR3nt: TGTGCCAGCCAGTCAAGCGGACAGGAAATGAACACTGAAGCTTTCTTT
CDR3aa: CASQSSGQEMNTEAFF

j_gene: TRBJ1-4
abundance: -
d_gene: TRBD1
v_gene: TRBV5-6
CDR3nt: TGTGCCAGCAGCGAACAGGGGGCGAGAACTAATGAAAAACTGTTTTTT
CDR3aa: CASSEQGARTNEKLFF

j_gene: TRBJ1-2
abundance: few
d_gene: -
v_gene: TRBV5-1
CDR3nt: TGCGCCAGCAGCTTGGGGAACAGGGACGACTATGGCTACACCTTC
CDR3aa: CASSLGNRDDYGYTF

j_gene: TRBJ1-3
abundance: -
d_gene: -
v_gene: TRBV5-4
CDR3nt: TGTGCCAGCAGGGGGAAGACAGGTTCGGACACCATATATTTT
CDR3aa: CASRGKTGSDTIYF

j_gene: TRBJ2-6
abundance: -
d_gene: -
v_gene: TRBV5-1
CDR3nt: TGCGCCAGCAGCTTGGTATTCCGGGCTGGGGCCAACGTCCTGACTTTC
CDR3aa: CASSLVFRAGANVLTF

j_gene: TRBJ1-3
abundance: -
d_gene: -
v_gene: TRBV6-1
CDR3nt: TGTGCCAGCAGTGAAGTCCAGGTCTCTGGAAACACCATATATTTT
CDR3aa: CASSEVQVSGNTIYF

j_gene: TRBJ2-5
abundance: -
d_gene: -
v_gene: TRBV12-5
CDR3nt: TGTGCTAGTGTCGCCCAGGAGGGAGAGACCCAGTACTTC
CDR3aa: CASVAQEGETQYF

j_gene: TRBJ1-1
abundance: -
d_gene: -
v_gene: TRBV4-1
CDR3nt: TGCGCCAGCAGCCCTACAGGGATTACTGAAGCTTTCTTT
CDR3aa: CASSPTGITEAFF